The 2 T cell receptor beta chains reported below all come from one sample, sequenced in a study of cytomegalovirus exposure and HLA in healthy donors. Repertoires were generated with immunoSEQ multiplex PCR, while TCRdb's copy carries only in-frame clones and drops some. The profile covers some 87,000 clones, with about 96% appearing a single time and approximately 1.3% taken by the ten largest. Sequencing was performed on PBMCs. The receptors shown here come from a woman aged 18 to 35 in good health and CMV-seronegative.

The V gene is TRBV28, the J gene TRBJ2-5; D is possibly TRBD2 (6 bases). This CDR3 is 17 amino acids long. The V and J ends lost 1 base and 1 base respectively, with 16 bases between them. Germline values: CDR1 MDHEN, CDR2 SYDVKM. The CDR3 protein is CASSLLVRETIQETQYF. The CDR3 nucleotides read TGTGCCAGCAGTTTATTAGTCCGGGAGACGATCCAAGAGACCCAGTACTTC.

The V call is TRBV11-2, the J call TRBJ2-4; TRBD1 aligns across 7 bases. The trim removed 2 bases at V and 6 bases at J, leaving 7 bases unmatched. This CDR3 comprises 15 residues. Germline CDR1 is SGHAT and CDR2 is FQNNGV. CDR3 coding DNA: TGTGCCAGCAGCTTAAGGGACAGACAGCCAAACATTCAGTACTTC. Residues: CASSLRDRQPNIQYF.